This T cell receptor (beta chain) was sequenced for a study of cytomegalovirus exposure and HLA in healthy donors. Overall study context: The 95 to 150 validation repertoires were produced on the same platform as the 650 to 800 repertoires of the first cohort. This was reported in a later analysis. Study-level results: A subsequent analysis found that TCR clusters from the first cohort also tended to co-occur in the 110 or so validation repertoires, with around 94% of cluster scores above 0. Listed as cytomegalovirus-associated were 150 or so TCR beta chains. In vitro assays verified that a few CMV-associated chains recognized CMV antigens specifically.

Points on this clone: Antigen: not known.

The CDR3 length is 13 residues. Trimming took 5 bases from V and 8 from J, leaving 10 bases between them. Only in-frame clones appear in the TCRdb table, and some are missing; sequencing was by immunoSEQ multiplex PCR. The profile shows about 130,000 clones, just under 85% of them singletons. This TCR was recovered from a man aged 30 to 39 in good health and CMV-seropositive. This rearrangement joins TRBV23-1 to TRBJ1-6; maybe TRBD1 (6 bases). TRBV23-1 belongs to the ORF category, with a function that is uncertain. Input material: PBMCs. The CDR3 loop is CASSEEGDSPLHF. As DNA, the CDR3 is TGCGCCAGCAGTGAAGAGGGGGATTCACCCCTCCACTTT.